The present T cell receptor beta chain was sequenced within a study of T cell changes during pregnancy in multiple sclerosis. V dropped 4 bases and J dropped 0 bases, with 9 bases sitting between them. Per the germline V gene, CDR1 is LNHNV and CDR2 is YYDKDF (reference sequence). The length of the CDR3 is 14 residues. The data were produced by immunoSEQ multiplex PCR, yet TCRdb's version contains in-frame clones alone and is incomplete. The repertoire holds some 49,000 clones, with 85% to 90% as singletons. The origin of this receptor is a female donor in good health, enrolled as a control in a pregnancy study. The chain has TRBV15 and TRBJ1-1, with D perhaps TRBD1 (5 bases). The specimen comprised peripheral blood, sampled after pregnancy. CDR3 in amino acids: CATSNDRMNTEAFF. The CDR3 DNA sequence: TGTGCCACCAGCAACGACAGAATGAACACTGAAGCTTTCTTT.